This entry lists 12 T cell receptor beta chains sequenced from one sample in a study of T cells after yellow fever vaccination. TCRdb processed the 5' RACE reads anew with MiXCR; each CDR3 protein has one entry. Altogether over 300,000 distinct CDR3 sequences are present, 3% to 4.5% being singletons, with the ten largest covering around 22%. Here the sequenced sample was PBMCs, taken on the day of the yellow fever booster vaccination. These receptors were taken from a man between 18 and 29 years old who received the YFV17D yellow fever vaccine.

This clonotype turned up a few times. Here the CDR3 DNA reads TGTGCCAGCAGCCAAGACAGGACTAGCCGGGCCGGGGAGCTGTTTTTT. This sequence encodes CASSQDRTSRAGELFF. The rearrangement joins TRBV3-1 to TRBJ2-2; TRBD2 agrees at 8 bases. The germline gives CDR1 LGHDT, CDR2 YNNKEL (reference sequence). J gave up 6 bases and V 0 bases, and 6 bases lay outside the gene matches. CDR3 size: 16 residues.

This clonotype was observed at least ten times. This chain uses TRBV28 with TRBJ2-3; D remains unclear. Per the germline V gene, CDR1 is MDHEN and CDR2 is SYDVKM. V was clipped by 5 bases and J by 6 bases, with 15 bases between them. The length of the CDR3 is 14 residues. The CDR3 DNA sequence: TGTGCCAGCAGTCCCGGTGATGTTTCGGATACGCAGTATTTT. Translating it yields CASSPGDVSDTQYF.

This clonotype was seen ten or more times. V and J are TRBV7-9 and TRBJ2-1; TRBD2 aligns across 11 bases. The length of the CDR3 is 15 residues. The V segment lost 5 bases and the J segment 2 bases; nucleotides outside the gene matches: 2. Germline V gene lookup returns CDR1 SEHNR and CDR2 FQNEAQ (reference sequence). The CDR3: CASSRLAGPYNEQFF. DNA for the CDR3: TGTGCCAGCAGCCGACTAGCGGGGCCCTACAATGAGCAGTTCTTC. Filled out from reference TRBV7-9 and TRBJ2-1, the complete variable domain reads DTGVSQNPRHKITKRGQNVTFRCDPISEHNRLYWYRQTLGQGPEFLTYFQNEAQLEKSRLLSDRFSAERPKGSFSTLEIQRTEQGDSAMYLCASSRLAGPYNEQFFGPGTRLTVL.

In this sample, this clonotype turned up many times. The gene calls are TRBV7-3 and TRBJ2-3, with TRBD2 matching 8 bases. The CDR3 extends over 16 amino acids. V dropped 5 bases and J dropped 3; count of bases not matched to a gene: 10. CDR1 SGHTA and CDR2 FQGTGA come from the germline V gene. The CDR3 nucleotides are TGTGCCAGCAGCCCACGTTTGGCGGGGGGAACAGATACGCAGTATTTT. Its protein is CASSPRLAGGTDTQYF.

The gene calls are TRBV9 and TRBJ2-1; 9 positions agree with TRBD1. Germline CDR1 reads SGDLS; CDR2 reads YYNGEE. The CDR3 sequence is 17 residues long. V shed 1 base and J 8 bases; nucleotides not matched to a gene: 13. This CDR3 reads CASSVSITLQGADEQFF. The DNA of the CDR3 is TGTGCCAGCAGCGTAAGCATTACCCTACAGGGGGCCGATGAGCAGTTCTTC.

This clonotype has at least ten counts. The V gene is TRBV5-5, the J gene TRBJ2-5; a weak D match, TRBD1 (7 bases). CDR1 is SGHKS and CDR2 is YYEKEE in the germline V gene (reference sequence). The CDR3 is made up of 17 amino acids. With 4 bases removed from V and 4 bases from J, the gap between germline ends came to 23 bases. For the CDR3, the DNA is TGTGCCAGCAGCGCTGTCATTTGGCAGGGGGGAGGAGAGACCCAGTACTTC. It encodes CASSAVIWQGGGETQYF.

This clonotype was counted between two and nine times. The chain is built from TRBV2 and TRBJ2-7; TRBD1 agrees at 7 bases. The CDR3 spans 14 residues. Germline V CDR1 and CDR2: SNHLY, FYNNEI. V trimming: 7 bases; J trimming: 3 bases; junction bases outside the gene matches: 9. The CDR3 sequence is CASTLYRGNYEQYV. Written as DNA, the CDR3 is TGTGCCAGCACGTTGTACAGGGGAAACTACGAGCAGTACGTC.

This clonotype was counted between two and nine times. The chain recombines TRBV4-1 with TRBJ2-3; possibly TRBD2 for D (6 bases). V was cut by 1 base and J by 1 base, with 9 bases left in between. The germline CDR1 and CDR2 sequences are MGHRA and YSYEKL. The CDR3 is made up of 15 amino acids. The CDR3 region is CASSQGTIRTDTQYF. CDR3 bases: TGCGCCAGCAGCCAAGGGACTATCCGCACAGATACGCAGTATTTT.

This clonotype was counted at least ten times. CDR3 amino acids: CASSLGTDNPEAFF. The DNA for the CDR3 is TGCGCCAGCAGCCTTGGGACCGACAACCCTGAAGCTTTCTTT. V and J are TRBV5-1 and TRBJ1-1; D is possibly TRBD1 (5 bases). This CDR3 has 14 residues. V was trimmed by 4 bases and J by 6 bases, leaving 16 bases between them. Per germline, CDR1 SGHRS and CDR2 YFSETQ.

This clonotype was seen many times. This chain uses TRBV5-1 with TRBJ2-3; TRBD1 aligns across 8 bases. The length of the CDR3 is 16 residues. The junction had 8 bases not matched to a gene; V was cut back by 1 base and J by 4 bases. The germline V gene encodes CDR1 SGHRS and CDR2 YFSETQ. DNA of the CDR3: TGCGCCAGCAGCTTGTTTTCAGGGGGCAACGCAGATACGCAGTATTTT. It specifies CASSLFSGGNADTQYF.

In this sample, this clonotype turned up a few times. The chain couples TRBV6-5 to TRBJ1-2; D is unclear. Trimming removed 4 bases at V and 2 bases at J, with 8 bases between. The CDR3 is 13 residues long. Germline V gives CDR1 MNHEY, CDR2 SVGAGI. DNA of the CDR3: TGTGCCAGCAGTTTAACAGAGAACTATGGCTACACCTTC. Translated: CASSLTENYGYTF.

This chain joins TRBV5-1 and TRBJ1-1; a weak D match, TRBD1 (5 bases). V gave up 7 bases and J gave up 3 bases, with 19 bases separating them. The CDR3 has 15 amino acids. Germline V gene data show CDR1 as SGHRS and CDR2 as YFSETQ. The CDR3 protein is CASHLSGGKDTEAFF. The CDR3 region has the DNA TGCGCCAGCCACCTGTCGGGGGGGAAGGACACTGAAGCTTTCTTT.